This T cell receptor beta chain was sequenced during a study of Ad26.COV2.S vaccination and SARS-CoV-2 variants. Notes on the study in general: People who got the vaccine or the placebo had similar non-spike TCR breadth. Post-vaccination breadth of spike-specific CD8+ and CD4+ T cell responses was reportedly substantial.

On this clone: The target antigen is unknown.

Data came from immunoSEQ multiplex PCR; TCRdb stores just in-frame clones and leaves some out. Seen here are approximately 340,000 clones, 92% observed once, and the top ten hold under 4%. Germline V lookup: CDR1 MNHEY, CDR2 SMNVEV (reference sequence). This CDR3 is built from 15 residues. V was clipped by 5 bases and J by 3 bases, with 16 bases between them. The sequence derives from a human donor who had recovered from COVID-19. Source: peripheral blood, taken after recovery from COVID-19. This chain uses TRBV27 with TRBJ1-1; D is unresolved. CDR3 sequence: CASSPGPAEYTEAFF. As DNA, the CDR3 is TGTGCCAGCAGTCCTGGACCGGCGGAGTACACTGAAGCTTTCTTT.